The 13 T cell receptor beta chains reported below all come from one sample, sequenced in a study of blood T cell repertoires in COVID-19. Sequencing used immunoSEQ multiplex PCR; TCRdb keeps in-frame clones, though not all of them. The table shows about 130,000 clones, with 74% occurring only once. Input material: peripheral blood. These receptor sequences come from a man aged 55 to 70 with acute or convalescent COVID-19.

The chain is built from TRBV3-1 (or the pseudogene TRBV3-2) and TRBJ2-3, with 8 bases that match TRBD2. V gave up 4 bases and J gave up 7 bases; unmatched junction bases: 10. Looked up from germline, CDR1 is LGHDT and CDR2 is YNNKEL (reference sequence). The CDR3 spans 15 residues. In DNA, the CDR3 is TGTGCCAGCAGCCCCTACCGGGAGGGCCTGCATACGCAGTATTTT. Its protein product is CASSPYREGLHTQYF.

The gene calls are TRBV7-2 and TRBJ2-3, with 7 nucleotides matching TRBD2. The CDR3 covers 18 residues. Germline CDR1 SGHTA, CDR2 FQGNSA. V lost 5 bases and J lost 4; bases outside the gene matches: 18. CDR3 sequence (DNA): TGTGCCAGCAGCCCGTACCCTACGGACCCTAGCGGTGCAGATACGCAGTATTTT. It translates to CASSPYPTDPSGADTQYF.

This clone was seen once. V gene TRBV7-2 combines with J gene TRBJ2-1, with a possible D match to TRBD2 (5 bases). Trimming shortened V by 2 bases and J by 10 bases, and 15 bases separated the two germline ends. CDR1 and CDR2 from the germline V gene are SGHTA and FQGNSA. This CDR3 has 14 amino acids. CDR3 DNA sequence: TGTGCCAGCAGCTTATCACGCGGTCTAGCCGAGCAGTTCTTC. This encodes CASSLSRGLAEQFF.

The count of this clone is one. The chain recombines TRBV27 with TRBJ2-5, with 7 bases lining up with TRBD2. Unmatched junction bases numbered 6, after V lost 8 bases and J lost 3 bases. From germline, CDR1 is MNHEY and CDR2 SMNVEV (reference sequence). The CDR3 covers 13 residues. The CDR3 sequence is CASSSGVKETQYF. In nucleotides, the CDR3 is TGTGCCAGCTCTAGCGGAGTTAAAGAGACCCAGTACTTC.

This clone was detected a few times. CDR3 coding DNA: TGTGCCAGCAGCCAAGATTGGGCGGTAGGCGGGAGCAAAGAGACCCAGTACTTC. This translates into CASSQDWAVGGSKETQYF. The gene calls are TRBV14 and TRBJ2-5; 7 bases align to TRBD2. CDR1 SGHDN and CDR2 FVKESK come from the germline V gene. Trimming took 0 bases from V and 3 from J; bases not matched to a gene: 13. The CDR3 is made up of 18 amino acids.

The sample holds a few counts of this clone. This CDR3 is CASSLVAGVAYEQYF. The CDR3 DNA is TGTGCCAGCAGCTTAGTGGCAGGGGTTGCCTACGAGCAGTACTTC. V usage is TRBV7-2 and J usage is TRBJ2-7; tentatively, D is TRBD1 (6 bases). This CDR3 comprises 15 residues. Germline values: CDR1 SGHTA, CDR2 FQGNSA. With 1 base removed from V and 2 bases from J, the gap between germline ends came to 12 bases.

The chain recombines TRBV15 with TRBJ1-6; D is unresolved. The CDR3 runs to 14 residues. CDR1 LNHNV and CDR2 YYDKDF come from the germline V gene (reference sequence). Trimming pared 0 bases from V and 14 bases from J, leaving 14 bases between. CDR3 region: CATSRDPAGSALHF. Written as DNA, the CDR3 is TGTGCCACCAGCAGAGATCCGGCGGGGTCGGCCCTCCACTTT. Using reference TRBV15 and TRBJ1-6 for the parts outside the CDR3, the full variable domain is DAMVIQNPRYQVTQFGKPVTLSCSQTLNHNVMYWYQQKSSQAPKLLFHYYDKDFNNEADTPDNFQSRRPNTSFCFLDIRSPGLGDTAMYLCATSRDPAGSALHFGNGTRLTVT.

V is TRBV27 and J is TRBJ1-6; a weak D match, TRBD1 (5 bases). Germline V gene sequence: CDR1 MNHEY, CDR2 SMNVEV (reference sequence). V lost 9 bases and J lost 5, with 17 bases in between. The CDR3 has 15 amino acids. CDR3 residues: CARAGKRLNNSPLHF. CDR3 coding DNA: TGTGCCAGAGCAGGGAAGAGACTGAATAATTCACCCCTCCACTTT.

V usage is TRBV9 and J usage is TRBJ2-5, with 7 bases matching TRBD2. V was pared by 4 bases and J by 4 bases, with 10 bases of the junction left unmatched. This CDR3 has 15 residues. In germline, CDR1 is SGDLS, CDR2 YYNGEE. The CDR3 DNA reads as TGTGCCAGCAGCACGACTACACGCGGGGGAGAGACCCAGTACTTC. This sequence encodes CASSTTTRGGETQYF.

The chain is built from TRBV11-2 and TRBJ2-7; 7 bases match TRBD1. V lost 5 bases and J lost 3; bases outside the gene matches: 7. CDR3 length equals 14 residues. Germline CDR1 SGHAT, CDR2 FQNNGV. The CDR3 DNA sequence: TGTGCCAGCAGCCGCAGGGGACAGATCTACGAGCAGTACTTC. It codes for CASSRRGQIYEQYF.

The CDR3 spells CASSVRQGALNYGYTF. DNA for the CDR3: TGTGCCAGCAGCGTAAGACAGGGGGCCCTTAACTATGGCTACACCTTC. The chain employs TRBV11-2 and TRBJ1-2; TRBD1 matches at 10 bases. From germline, CDR1 is SGHAT and CDR2 FQNNGV. This CDR3 is 16 amino acids long. The J segment lost 1 base and the V segment lost 5 bases, leaving 7 bases of the junction unmatched.

V usage is TRBV7-8 and J usage is TRBJ1-5; maybe TRBD1 (5 bases). The CDR3 sequence is 13 residues long. Deletions cut 0 bases from V and 7 bases from J, with 7 bases between. Germline CDR1 is SGHVS and CDR2 is FQNEAQ. The CDR3 DNA reads TGTGCCAGCAGCTTAGCGGGGGGGCAGCCCCAGCATTTT. Amino acid sequence: CASSLAGGQPQHF. The full variable domain, in which reference TRBV7-8 and TRBJ1-5 provide the parts outside the CDR3, is GAGVSQSPRYKVAKRGQDVALRCDPISGHVSLFWYQQALGQGPEFLTYFQNEAQLDKSGLPSDRFFAERPEGSVSTLKIQRTQQEDSAVYLCASSLAGGQPQHFGDGTRLSIL.

This clone was seen a few times. The rearrangement joins TRBV6-5 to TRBJ1-6; 8 nucleotides match TRBD1. CDR3 size: 15 residues. J gave up 4 bases and V 5 bases, and 4 bases lay outside the gene matches. Germline loops: CDR1 MNHEY, CDR2 SVGAGI. Here the CDR3 DNA reads TGTGCCAGCAGTCAAAGGGACAGGTATAATTCACCCCTCCACTTT. This codes for CASSQRDRYNSPLHF.